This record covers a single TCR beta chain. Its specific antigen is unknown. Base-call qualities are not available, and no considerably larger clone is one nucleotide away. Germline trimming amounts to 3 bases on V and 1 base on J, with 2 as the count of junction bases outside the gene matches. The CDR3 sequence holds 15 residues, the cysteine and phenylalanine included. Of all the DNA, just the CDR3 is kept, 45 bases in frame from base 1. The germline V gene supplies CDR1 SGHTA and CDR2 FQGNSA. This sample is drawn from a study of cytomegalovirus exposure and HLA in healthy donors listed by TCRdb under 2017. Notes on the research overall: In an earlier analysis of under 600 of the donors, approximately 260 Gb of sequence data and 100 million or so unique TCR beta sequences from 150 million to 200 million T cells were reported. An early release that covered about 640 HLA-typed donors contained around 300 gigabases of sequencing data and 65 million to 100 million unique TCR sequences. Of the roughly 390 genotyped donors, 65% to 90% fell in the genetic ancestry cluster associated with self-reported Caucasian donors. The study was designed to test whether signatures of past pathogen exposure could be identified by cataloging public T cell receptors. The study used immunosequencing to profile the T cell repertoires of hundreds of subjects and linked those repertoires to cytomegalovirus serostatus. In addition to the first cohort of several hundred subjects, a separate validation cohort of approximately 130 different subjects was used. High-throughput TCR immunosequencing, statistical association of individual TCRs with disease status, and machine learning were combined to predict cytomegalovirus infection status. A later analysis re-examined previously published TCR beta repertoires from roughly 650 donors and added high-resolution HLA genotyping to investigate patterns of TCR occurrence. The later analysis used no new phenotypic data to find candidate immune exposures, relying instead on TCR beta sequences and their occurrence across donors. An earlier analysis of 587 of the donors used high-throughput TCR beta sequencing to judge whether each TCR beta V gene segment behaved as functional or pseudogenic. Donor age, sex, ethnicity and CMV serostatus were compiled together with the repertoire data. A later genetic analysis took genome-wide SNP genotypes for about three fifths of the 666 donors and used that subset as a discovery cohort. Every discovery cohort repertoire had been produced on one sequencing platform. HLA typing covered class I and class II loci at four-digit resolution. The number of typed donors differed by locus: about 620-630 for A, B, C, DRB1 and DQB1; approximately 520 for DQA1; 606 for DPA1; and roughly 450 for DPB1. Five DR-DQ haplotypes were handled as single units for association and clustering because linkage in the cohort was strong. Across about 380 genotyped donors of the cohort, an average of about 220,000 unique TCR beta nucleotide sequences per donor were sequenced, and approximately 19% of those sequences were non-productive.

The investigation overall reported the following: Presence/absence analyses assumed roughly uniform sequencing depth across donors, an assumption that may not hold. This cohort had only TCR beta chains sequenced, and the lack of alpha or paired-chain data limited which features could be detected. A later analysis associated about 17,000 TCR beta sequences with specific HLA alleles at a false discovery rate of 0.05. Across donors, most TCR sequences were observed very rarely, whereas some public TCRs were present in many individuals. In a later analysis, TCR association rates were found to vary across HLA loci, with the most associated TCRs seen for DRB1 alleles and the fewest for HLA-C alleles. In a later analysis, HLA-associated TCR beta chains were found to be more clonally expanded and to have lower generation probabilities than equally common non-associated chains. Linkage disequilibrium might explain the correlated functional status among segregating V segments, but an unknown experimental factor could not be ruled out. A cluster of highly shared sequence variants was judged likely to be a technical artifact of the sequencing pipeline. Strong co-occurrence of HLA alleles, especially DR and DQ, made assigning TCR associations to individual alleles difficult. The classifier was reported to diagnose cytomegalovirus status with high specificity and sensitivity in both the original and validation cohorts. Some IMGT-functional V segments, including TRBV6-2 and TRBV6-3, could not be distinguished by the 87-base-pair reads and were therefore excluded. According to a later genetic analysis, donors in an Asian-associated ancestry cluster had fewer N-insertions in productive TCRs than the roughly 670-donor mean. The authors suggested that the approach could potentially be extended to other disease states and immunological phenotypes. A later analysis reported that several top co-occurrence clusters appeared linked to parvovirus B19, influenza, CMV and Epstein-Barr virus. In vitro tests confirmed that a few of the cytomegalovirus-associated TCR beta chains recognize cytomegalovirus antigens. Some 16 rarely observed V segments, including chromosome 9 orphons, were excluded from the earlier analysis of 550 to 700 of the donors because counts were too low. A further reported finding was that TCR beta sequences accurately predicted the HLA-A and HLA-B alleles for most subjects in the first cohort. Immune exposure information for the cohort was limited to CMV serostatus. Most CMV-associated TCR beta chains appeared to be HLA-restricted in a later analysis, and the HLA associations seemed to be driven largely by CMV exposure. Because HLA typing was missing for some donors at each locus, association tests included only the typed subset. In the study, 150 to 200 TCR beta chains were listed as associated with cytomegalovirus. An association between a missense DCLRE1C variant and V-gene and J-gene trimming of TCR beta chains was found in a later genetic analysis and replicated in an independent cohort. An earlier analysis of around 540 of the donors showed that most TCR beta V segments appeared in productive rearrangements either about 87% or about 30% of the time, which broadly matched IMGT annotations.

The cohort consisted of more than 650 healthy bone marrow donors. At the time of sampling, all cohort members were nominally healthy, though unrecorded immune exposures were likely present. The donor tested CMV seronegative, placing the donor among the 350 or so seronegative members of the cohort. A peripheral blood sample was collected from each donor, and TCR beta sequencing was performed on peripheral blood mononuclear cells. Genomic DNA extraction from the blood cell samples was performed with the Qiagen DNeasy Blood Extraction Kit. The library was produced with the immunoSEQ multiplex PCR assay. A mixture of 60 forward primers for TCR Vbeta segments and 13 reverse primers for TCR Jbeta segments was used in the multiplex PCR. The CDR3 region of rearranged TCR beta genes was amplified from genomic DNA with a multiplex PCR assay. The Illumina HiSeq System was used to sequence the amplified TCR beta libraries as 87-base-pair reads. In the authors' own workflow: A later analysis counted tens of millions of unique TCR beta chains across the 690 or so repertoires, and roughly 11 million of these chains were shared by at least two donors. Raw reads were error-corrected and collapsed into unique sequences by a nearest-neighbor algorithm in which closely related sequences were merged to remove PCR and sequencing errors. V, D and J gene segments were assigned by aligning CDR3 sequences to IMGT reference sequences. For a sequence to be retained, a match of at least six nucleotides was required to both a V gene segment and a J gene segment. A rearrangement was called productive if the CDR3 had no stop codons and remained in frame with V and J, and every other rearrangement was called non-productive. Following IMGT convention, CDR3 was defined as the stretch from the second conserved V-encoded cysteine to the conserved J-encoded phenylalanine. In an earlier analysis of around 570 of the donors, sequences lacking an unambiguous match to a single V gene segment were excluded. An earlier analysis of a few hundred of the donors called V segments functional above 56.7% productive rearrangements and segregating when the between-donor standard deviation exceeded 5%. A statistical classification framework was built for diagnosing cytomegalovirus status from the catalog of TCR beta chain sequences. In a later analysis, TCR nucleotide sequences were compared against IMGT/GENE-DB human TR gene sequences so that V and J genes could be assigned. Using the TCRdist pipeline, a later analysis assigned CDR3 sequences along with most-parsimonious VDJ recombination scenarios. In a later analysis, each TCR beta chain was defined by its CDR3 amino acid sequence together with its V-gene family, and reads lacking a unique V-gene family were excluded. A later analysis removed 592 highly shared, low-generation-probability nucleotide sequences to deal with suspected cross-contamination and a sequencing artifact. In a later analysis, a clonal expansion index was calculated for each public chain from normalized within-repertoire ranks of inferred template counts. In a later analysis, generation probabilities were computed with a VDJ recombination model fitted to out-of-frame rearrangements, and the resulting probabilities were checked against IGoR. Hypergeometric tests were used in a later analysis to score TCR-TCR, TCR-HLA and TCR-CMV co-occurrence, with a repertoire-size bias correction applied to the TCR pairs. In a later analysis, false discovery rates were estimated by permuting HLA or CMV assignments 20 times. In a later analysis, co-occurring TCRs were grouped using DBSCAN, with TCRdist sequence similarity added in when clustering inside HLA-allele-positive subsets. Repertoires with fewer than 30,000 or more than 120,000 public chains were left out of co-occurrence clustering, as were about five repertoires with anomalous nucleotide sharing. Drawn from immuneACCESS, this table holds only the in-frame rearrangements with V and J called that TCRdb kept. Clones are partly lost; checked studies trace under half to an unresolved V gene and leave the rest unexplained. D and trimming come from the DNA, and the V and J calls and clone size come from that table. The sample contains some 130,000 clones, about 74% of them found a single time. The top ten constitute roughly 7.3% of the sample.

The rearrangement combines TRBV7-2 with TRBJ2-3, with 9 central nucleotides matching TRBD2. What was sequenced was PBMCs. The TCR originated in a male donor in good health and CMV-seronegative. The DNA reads TGTGCCAGCAGCTTCTCTAGCGGGGGCACAGATACGCAGTATTTT. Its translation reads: CASSFSSGGTDTQYF. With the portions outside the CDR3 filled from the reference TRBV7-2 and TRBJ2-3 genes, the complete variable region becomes GAGVSQSPSNKVTEKGKDVELRCDPISGHTALYWYRQSLGQGLEFLIYFQGNSAPDKSGLPSDRFSAERTGGSVSTLTIQRTQQEDSAVYLCASSFSSGGTDTQYFGPGTRLTVL.